Below, 15 T cell receptor beta chains from the same sample are listed, as sequenced in a study of T-cell memory formation after mild COVID-19. TCRdb reprocessed the 5' RACE reads via MiXCR and lists one record per CDR3 protein. The sample holds about 290,000 distinct CDR3 sequences, about a sixth seen once. Sequenced: PBMCs or a T cell subset sorted from them (not recorded which). The receptors were gathered from a man aged 18 to 30 who had mild COVID-19 (a few samples of this study predate the infection). Cell type and time point are not known.

The rearrangement joins TRBV3-1 to TRBJ2-7, with 8 bases identical to TRBD2. Looked up from germline, CDR1 is LGHDT and CDR2 is YNNKEL (reference sequence). J gave up 9 bases and V 5 bases, and 6 bases lay outside the gene matches. The CDR3 sequence is 12 residues long. Here the CDR3 reads CASSSEAGGQYF. CDR3 sequence (DNA): TGTGCCAGCAGCTCGGAGGCGGGGGGGCAGTACTTC.

The chain links TRBV7-2 to TRBJ1-2, with D perhaps TRBD1 (6 bases). Germline CDR1 and CDR2: SGHTA and FQGNSA. This CDR3 region has 18 residues. Trimming took off 8 bases at V and 1 base at J, with 26 bases between the two ends. CDR3 in amino acids: CASGSPDHPGHSNYGYTF. CDR3 sequence (DNA): TGTGCCAGCGGGTCCCCGGACCACCCGGGACACAGTAACTATGGCTACACCTTC.

This clonotype came up a few times. V is TRBV12-3 or TRBV12-4 and J is TRBJ2-7; the match to TRBD2 covers 8 bases. CDR3 size: 14 residues. The J segment lost 5 bases and the V segment lost 5 bases, leaving 8 bases of the junction unmatched. For the CDR3, the DNA is TGTGCCAGCAGTCCGGGGGGGGCAGAGAACGAGCAGTACTTC. Translated: CASSPGGAENEQYF.

The V and J genes are TRBV30 and TRBJ2-3; 12 bases align to TRBD2. Per germline, CDR1 GTSNPN and CDR2 SVGIG (reference sequence). V lost 1 base, J lost 6 bases, and 8 bases stayed unmatched. The CDR3 has 16 amino acids. This CDR3 is CAWSAASGGVSDTQYF. The DNA for the CDR3 is TGTGCCTGGAGTGCCGCTAGCGGGGGGGTTTCGGATACGCAGTATTTT.

The gene calls are TRBV7-2 and TRBJ2-1; D possibly uses TRBD1 or TRBD2 (6 bases each). V lost 4 bases and J 1 base, leaving 11 bases between the germline ends. This CDR3 is 15 amino acids long. Germline CDR1 SGHTA, CDR2 FQGNSA. The CDR3 nucleotides read TGTGCCAGCAGCTCGGGGGCCTTGTCCTACAATGAGCAGTTCTTC. Protein sequence: CASSSGALSYNEQFF.

The V and J genes are TRBV12-3 or TRBV12-4 and TRBJ2-2, with no clear D. Trimming pared 6 bases from V and 3 bases from J, leaving 17 bases between. The CDR3 runs to 16 residues. In DNA form, the CDR3 reads TGTGCCAGCAGCCCGGCCCCACACCGGGACACCGGGGAGCTGTTTTTT. Protein: CASSPAPHRDTGELFF.

This clonotype was seen ten or more times. This chain links TRBV27 with TRBJ1-2; 7 bases are shared with TRBD1. Trimming cost V 4 bases and J 4 bases; bases outside gene matches: 9. Germline lookup yields CDR1 MNHEY and CDR2 SMNVEV (reference sequence). The CDR3 loop spans 15 amino acids. CDR3 sequence: CASSYRSQGGYGYTF. CDR3 nucleotides: TGTGCCAGCAGTTACAGGAGTCAGGGGGGCTATGGCTACACCTTC.

This clonotype occurred a few times. The V call is TRBV19, the J call TRBJ2-1; 9 positions agree with TRBD1. The CDR3 is 13 amino acids. V trimming: 7 bases; J trimming: 6 bases; junction bases outside the gene matches: 4. The germline V gene has CDR1 LNHDA and CDR2 SQIVND (reference sequence). As DNA, the CDR3 is TGTGCCAGTACGCAACAGGGGGCCAATGAGCAGTTCTTC. It yields the protein CASTQQGANEQFF.

In its sample, this clonotype was seen many times. The gene calls are TRBV5-1 and TRBJ2-3, with 12 bases aligning to TRBD2. In germline, CDR1 is SGHRS, CDR2 YFSETQ. This CDR3 is 15 amino acids long. With 4 bases clipped from V and 3 bases from J, the junction kept 3 bases outside the gene matches. The DNA of the CDR3 is TGCGCCAGCAGCCTCGGGACTAGCGGGACAGATACGCAGTATTTT. This gives the protein CASSLGTSGTDTQYF. Combining the CDR3 with reference TRBV5-1 and TRBJ2-3 gives the whole variable domain KAGVTQTPRYLIKTRGQQVTLSCSPISGHRSVSWYQQTPGQGLQFLFEYFSETQRNKGNFPGRFSGRQFSNSRSEMNVSTLELGDSALYLCASSLGTSGTDTQYFGPGTRLTVL.

This clonotype occurred a few times. V is TRBV11-2 and J is TRBJ2-5, with 8 positions matching TRBD1. Trimming removed 6 bases from V and 9 bases from J; junction bases left unmatched: 15. This CDR3 comprises 15 residues. Germline CDR1 is SGHAT and CDR2 is FQNNGV. CDR3 region: CASRTPGQDPAAQYF. Written as DNA, the CDR3 is TGTGCCAGCAGAACTCCGGGACAGGATCCGGCGGCCCAGTACTTC.

V is TRBV6-2 or TRBV6-3 and J is TRBJ1-5, with D possibly matching TRBD1 (6 bases). Germline lookup yields CDR1 MNHEY and CDR2 SVGEGT. Trimming left V 7 bases short and J 7 bases short, with 11 bases between. The CDR3 runs to 12 residues. The CDR3 loop reads CASKARGQPQHF. As DNA, the CDR3 is TGTGCCAGCAAGGCCAGGGGACAGCCCCAGCATTTT.

This clonotype was observed a few times. The rearrangement joins TRBV29-1 to TRBJ2-2; 7 bases are shared with TRBD2. V was pared by 0 bases and J by 3 bases, with 1 base of the junction left unmatched. Germline CDR1 SQVTM, CDR2 ANQGSEA. This CDR3 region has 14 residues. This CDR3 is CSVEDRGDTGELFF. The CDR3 DNA is TGCAGCGTTGAAGATCGGGGGGACACCGGGGAGCTGTTTTTT.

The table lists this clonotype with a few counts. This chain links TRBV24-1 with TRBJ2-5; no reliable D call. V lost 0 bases and J lost 5, with 3 bases in between. Per germline, CDR1 KGHDR and CDR2 SFDVKD. The CDR3 extends over 12 amino acids. The CDR3 sequence is CATSDLHETQYF. The DNA of the CDR3 is TGTGCCACCAGTGATTTGCACGAGACCCAGTACTTC.

This clonotype occurred a few times. This chain connects TRBV12-5 to TRBJ1-1; D call uncertain. CDR3 length: 11 amino acids. The germline CDR1 and CDR2 sequences are LGHNT and FRNRAP. Trimming cost V 5 bases and J 4 bases, with 5 bases left between them. In nucleotides, the CDR3 is TGTGCTAGTGGTCCCGGCACTGAAGCTTTCTTT. Translated, it gives CASGPGTEAFF.

The chain employs TRBV4-1 and TRBJ2-3, with TRBD2 matching over 9 bases. Germline assignment: CDR1 MGHRA and CDR2 YSYEKL. Germline trimming cut 10 bases from V and 6 bases from J; bases unmatched to any gene: 14. The CDR3 is made up of 15 amino acids. The CDR3 reads CATGVVGLARDTQYF. CDR3 sequence (DNA): TGCGCCACTGGTGTAGTGGGACTAGCTCGGGATACGCAGTATTTT.